The clone carrying this T cell receptor (beta chain) has just a few counts. Its antigen is unknown. In the same sample, other DNA sequences code for this CDR3. The data derive from a study of cytomegalovirus exposure and HLA in healthy donors. The study, taken as a whole, reports: In a later analysis, TCR beta V- and J-gene trimming showed a link to a missense DCLRE1C variant. As immune exposure information, only CMV serostatus was available. On later analysis, the bulk of CMV-associated TCR beta chains appeared to be HLA-restricted.

The germline gives CDR1 MGHDK, CDR2 SYGVNS. The CDR3 extends over 12 amino acids. V dropped 3 bases and J dropped 8 bases, with 10 bases sitting between them. Vbeta (60) and Jbeta (13) primers were used in the PCR. Generated by immunoSEQ multiplex PCR, the TCRdb table keeps only in-frame clones and is missing some. The profile shows 150,000 to 200,000 clones, 75% to 80% of them singletons. V is TRBV25-1 and J is TRBJ1-2; no clear D gene. This receptor was obtained from a female donor in good health and CMV-seronegative. Sequencing input: PBMCs. The CDR3 DNA reads as TGTGCCAGCAGTGAGGTGCGGAACGGCTACACCTTC. This sequence encodes CASSEVRNGYTF.